The source of this TCR beta chain is a study of cytomegalovirus exposure and HLA in healthy donors. Study-wide points: In a later analysis, at a false discovery rate of 0.05, roughly 16,000 TCR beta sequences matched HLA alleles.

Turning to this clone: Its specificity is not known.

With 60 Vbeta and 13 Jbeta primers, the PCR was carried out. Only in-frame clones appear in the TCRdb table, and some are missing; sequencing was by immunoSEQ multiplex PCR. The table records under 150,000 clones, 70% to 80% of them present only once. The sequence derives from a man aged 25-40 years in good health and CMV-seropositive. The source material was PBMCs.

The CDR3 protein is CASTQWGLAGPMGETQYF. The CDR3 DNA is TGCGCCAGCACCCAATGGGGACTAGCGGGGCCGATGGGGGAGACCCAGTACTTC. This chain uses TRBV5-1 with TRBJ2-5, with 13 bases aligning to TRBD2. Germline V gene lookup returns CDR1 SGHRS and CDR2 YFSETQ. V was clipped by 6 bases and J by 5 bases; unmatched bases: 16. The CDR3 spans 18 residues.